This T cell receptor beta chain was found in a study of T-cell reconstitution after alpha-beta-depleted transplantation in children. Unique molecular identifiers were incorporated during preparation of the TCRbeta library. TCRdb ran MiXCR on the PCR reads and lists one entry per CDR3 protein. The table has over 200,000 distinct CDR3 sequences, about 9.2% seen once; the top ten hold around 6.2%. Germline lookup yields CDR1 SEHNR and CDR2 FQNEAQ (reference sequence). This CDR3 contains 14 residues. Trimming took off 5 bases at V and 2 bases at J, with 12 bases between the two ends. The V call is TRBV7-9, the J call TRBJ2-5; D is uncertain. The specimen comprised PBMCs from the stem cell graft donor, sampled from the stem cell graft. The clonotype originates from a human donor who donated a stem cell graft to a child with acute lymphoblastic leukemia. The CDR3 sequence is CASSPSEGQETQYF. The DNA for the CDR3 is TGTGCCAGCAGCCCCTCGGAAGGTCAAGAGACCCAGTACTTC. The full variable domain, with the rest looked up from reference TRBV7-9 and TRBJ2-5, is DTGVSQNPRHKITKRGQNVTFRCDPISEHNRLYWYRQTLGQGPEFLTYFQNEAQLEKSRLLSDRFSAERPKGSFSTLEIQRTEQGDSAMYLCASSPSEGQETQYFGPGTRLLVL.